These T cell receptor beta chains were read from a single sample in a study of T cells in Graves' hyperthyroidism and ophthalmopathy. TCRdb passed the multiplex PCR reads through MiXCR, listing each CDR3 protein once. The sample holds around 500,000 distinct CDR3 sequences, roughly 16% seen once. The material sequenced was blood. These receptors all come from a woman in her twenties or thirties with Graves' ophthalmopathy. Both conserved end residues are part of each CDR3.

>TRBV7-6|TRBJ1-5
CASSPIQGAGNQPQHF
>TRBV6-2/TRBV6-3|TRBJ1-5
CASSDGEPQHF
>TRBV5-8|TRBJ2-7
CASSDTGTSYEQYF
>TRBV28|TRBJ2-4
CASSTGQNIQYF
>TRBV30|TRBJ2-2
CAWSATGELFF
>TRBV12-3/TRBV12-4|TRBJ2-3
CATRQASTDTQYF
>TRBV11-2|TRBJ2-1
CASSPRVRRRDNEQFF
>TRBV24-1|TRBJ2-6
CATSRQGSGANVLTF
>TRBV28|TRBJ1-2
CASSTGLAHYGYTF
>TRBV18|TRBJ1-5
CASSPPGAGVGGQPQHF
>TRBV28|TRBJ2-7
CASSYGGEQYF
>TRBV5-1|TRBJ2-5
CASSRQGIVETQYF
>TRBV11-2|TRBJ2-6
CASRGQAGANVLTF
>TRBV5-1|TRBJ2-7
CASSMPGLVDEQYF
>TRBV20-1|TRBJ1-2
CSLRDLANYGYTF
>TRBV5-1|TRBJ2-2
CASSDGTPNTGELFF
>TRBV29-1|TRBJ2-1
CSVRTGEQFF
>TRBV12-3/TRBV12-4|TRBJ1-1
CASSFGRHTEAFF
>TRBV19|TRBJ2-2
CASSITSATGELFF
>TRBV11-2|TRBJ2-7
CASRMVSKLYEQYF
>TRBV5-1|TRBJ2-5
CASSQGTSGAETQYF
>TRBV6-1|TRBJ2-3
CASSAKTSGSTDTQYF
>TRBV30|TRBJ2-7
CAWSAGGWEQYF
>TRBV12-3/TRBV12-4|TRBJ2-7
CASSASGVSYEQYF
>TRBV5-5|TRBJ2-7
CASSLAEVFYEQYF
>TRBV5-4|TRBJ2-3
CASSLKREADTQYF
>TRBV30|TRBJ2-2
CAWSFLPTADGELFF
>TRBV5-4|TRBJ2-7
CASSPGRDRGYEQYF
>TRBV4-2|TRBJ2-7
CASSEGLEQYF
>TRBV27|TRBJ2-5
CASSFYLGTAQETQYF
>TRBV5-1|TRBJ2-2
CASEASANTGELFF
>TRBV7-6|TRBJ2-7
CASSLNSGGTGSYEQYF
>TRBV9|TRBJ2-2
CASSVEWTANTGELFF
>TRBV7-2|TRBJ2-7
CASSSIPAYEQYF
>TRBV7-9|TRBJ1-1
CASSLGQARGTEAFF